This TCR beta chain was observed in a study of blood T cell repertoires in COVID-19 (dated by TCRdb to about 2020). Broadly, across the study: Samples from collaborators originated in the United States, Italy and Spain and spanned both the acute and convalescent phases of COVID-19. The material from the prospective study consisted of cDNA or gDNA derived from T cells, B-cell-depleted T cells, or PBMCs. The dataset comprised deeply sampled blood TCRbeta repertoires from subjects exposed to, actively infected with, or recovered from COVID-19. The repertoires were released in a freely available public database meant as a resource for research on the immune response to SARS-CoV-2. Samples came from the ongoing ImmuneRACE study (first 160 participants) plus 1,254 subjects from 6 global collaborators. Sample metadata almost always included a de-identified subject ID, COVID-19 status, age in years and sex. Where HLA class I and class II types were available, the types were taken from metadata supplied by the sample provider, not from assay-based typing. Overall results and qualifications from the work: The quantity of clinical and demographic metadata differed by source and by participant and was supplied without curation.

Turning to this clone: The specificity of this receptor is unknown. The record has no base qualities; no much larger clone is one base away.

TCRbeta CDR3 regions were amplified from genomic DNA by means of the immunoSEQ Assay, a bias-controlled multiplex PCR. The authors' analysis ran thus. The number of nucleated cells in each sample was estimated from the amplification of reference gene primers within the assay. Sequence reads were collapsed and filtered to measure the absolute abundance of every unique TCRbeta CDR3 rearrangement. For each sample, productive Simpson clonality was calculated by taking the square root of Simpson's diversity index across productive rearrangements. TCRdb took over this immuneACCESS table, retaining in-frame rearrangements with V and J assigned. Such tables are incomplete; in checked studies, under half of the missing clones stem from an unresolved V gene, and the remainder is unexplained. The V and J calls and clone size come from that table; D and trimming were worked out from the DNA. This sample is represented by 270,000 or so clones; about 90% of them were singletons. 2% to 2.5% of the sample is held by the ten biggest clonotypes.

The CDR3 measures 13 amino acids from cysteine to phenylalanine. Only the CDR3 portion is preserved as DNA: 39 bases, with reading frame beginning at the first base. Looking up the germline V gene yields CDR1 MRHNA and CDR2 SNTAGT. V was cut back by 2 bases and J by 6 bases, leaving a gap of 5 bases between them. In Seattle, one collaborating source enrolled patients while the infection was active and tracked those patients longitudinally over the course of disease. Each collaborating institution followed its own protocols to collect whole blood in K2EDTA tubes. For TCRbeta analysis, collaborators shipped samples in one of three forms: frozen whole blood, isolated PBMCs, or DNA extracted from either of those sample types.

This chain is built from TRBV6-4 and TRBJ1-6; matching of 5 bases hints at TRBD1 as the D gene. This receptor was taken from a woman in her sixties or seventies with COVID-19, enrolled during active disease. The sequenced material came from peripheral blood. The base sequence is TGTGCCAGCAGTGACCAGGGTAATTCACCCCTCCACTTT. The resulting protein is CASSDQGNSPLHF.